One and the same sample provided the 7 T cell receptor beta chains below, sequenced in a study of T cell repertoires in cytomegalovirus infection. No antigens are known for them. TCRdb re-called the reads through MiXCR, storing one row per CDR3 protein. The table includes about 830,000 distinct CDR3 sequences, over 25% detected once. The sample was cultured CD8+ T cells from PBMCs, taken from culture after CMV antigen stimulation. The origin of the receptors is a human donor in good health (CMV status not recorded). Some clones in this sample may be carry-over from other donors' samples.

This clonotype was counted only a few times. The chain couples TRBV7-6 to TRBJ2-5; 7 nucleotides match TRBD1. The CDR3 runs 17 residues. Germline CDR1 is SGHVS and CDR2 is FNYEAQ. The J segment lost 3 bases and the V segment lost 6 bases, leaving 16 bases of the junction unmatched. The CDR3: CASRQLPKTGKEETQYF. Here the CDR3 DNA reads TGTGCCAGCAGACAGTTGCCGAAGACAGGGAAAGAAGAGACCCAGTACTTC.

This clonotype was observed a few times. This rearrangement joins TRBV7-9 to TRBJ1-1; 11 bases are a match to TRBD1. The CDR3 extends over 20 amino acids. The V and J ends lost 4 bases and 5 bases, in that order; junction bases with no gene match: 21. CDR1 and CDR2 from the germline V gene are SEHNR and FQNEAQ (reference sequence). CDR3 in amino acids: CASSSGTGGAFGLVRTEAFF. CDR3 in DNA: TGTGCCAGCAGCTCCGGGACAGGGGGAGCATTTGGGCTCGTACGGACTGAAGCTTTCTTT. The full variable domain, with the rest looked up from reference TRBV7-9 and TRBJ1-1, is DTGVSQNPRHKITKRGQNVTFRCDPISEHNRLYWYRQTLGQGPEFLTYFQNEAQLEKSRLLSDRFSAERPKGSFSTLEIQRTEQGDSAMYLCASSSGTGGAFGLVRTEAFFGQGTRLTVV.

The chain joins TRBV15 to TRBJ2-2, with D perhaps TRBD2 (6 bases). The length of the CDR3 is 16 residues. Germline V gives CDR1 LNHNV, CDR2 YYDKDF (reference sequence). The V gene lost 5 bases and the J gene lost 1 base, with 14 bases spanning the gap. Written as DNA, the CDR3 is TGTGCCACCAGCGCCGACCGGGACTTGAACACCGGGGAGCTGTTTTTT. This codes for CATSADRDLNTGELFF.

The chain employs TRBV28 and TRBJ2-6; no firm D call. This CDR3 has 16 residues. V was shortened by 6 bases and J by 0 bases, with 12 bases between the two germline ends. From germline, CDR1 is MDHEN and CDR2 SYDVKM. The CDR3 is CASSPLTVSGANVLTF. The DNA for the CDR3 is TGTGCCAGCAGCCCCCTGACGGTCTCTGGGGCCAACGTCCTGACTTTC.

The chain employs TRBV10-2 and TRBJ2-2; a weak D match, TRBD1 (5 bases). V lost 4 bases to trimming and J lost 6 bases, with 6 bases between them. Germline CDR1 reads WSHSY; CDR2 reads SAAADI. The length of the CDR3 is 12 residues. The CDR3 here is CASSVGAGELFF. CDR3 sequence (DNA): TGCGCCAGCAGTGTAGGGGCCGGGGAGCTGTTTTTT.

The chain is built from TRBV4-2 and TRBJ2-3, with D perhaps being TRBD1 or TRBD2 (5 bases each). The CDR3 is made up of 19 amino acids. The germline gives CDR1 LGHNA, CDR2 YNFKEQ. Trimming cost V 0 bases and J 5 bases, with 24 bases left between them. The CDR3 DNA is TGTGCCAGCAGCCAAGATCGAACAAGGGGAGTTTACAGCCTAGATACGCAGTATTTT. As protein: CASSQDRTRGVYSLDTQYF.

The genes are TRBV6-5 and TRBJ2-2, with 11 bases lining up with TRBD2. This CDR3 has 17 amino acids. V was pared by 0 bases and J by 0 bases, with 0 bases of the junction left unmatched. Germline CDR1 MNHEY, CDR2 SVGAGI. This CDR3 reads CASSYSTSGANTGELFF. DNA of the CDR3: TGTGCCAGCAGTTACTCGACTAGCGGGGCGAACACCGGGGAGCTGTTTTTT.